This T cell receptor beta chain was recovered during a study of T cell clonotyping in hematopoietic cell transplantation (dated by TCRdb to the early 2020s). Notes on the research overall: Pretransplant recipient samples were obtained after cytoreduction. A total of roughly 130 blood samples were collected in the study from about 40 consecutive transplant recipients and their related donors. Patients were recruited between September 2015 and 2017 and followed until September 2020 or death.

Via the germline V gene, CDR1 is SNHLY and CDR2 FYNNEI. The CDR3 has 13 amino acids, counting the end cysteine and phenylalanine. The CDR3 DNA has 39 bases and is translated from base 1. The V and J ends are trimmed by 7 bases and 2 bases, leaving 11 bases between them. TCR beta CDR3 regions were amplified from genomic DNA with the immunoSEQ assay, a bias-controlled multiplex PCR using V- and J-specific primers. A second PCR step added a proprietary barcode and Illumina adapter sequences to the CDR3 amplicons. CDR3 libraries were sequenced on an Illumina MiSeq instrument. Per the authors' processing: Export and quality control were done with immunoSEQ Analyzer 3.0, while downstream analyses used R Bioconductor and Immunarch. Only productive rearrangements in the normalized downsampled data set went into calculating the repertoire metrics. Clonotypes larger than 5 templates in the normalized cohort were defined as pathologically expanded. The Inverse Simpson Index served as the measure of repertoire diversity. To capture all clonotypes, CMV-specificity analyses were performed on the non-normalized data set. TCRdb's version of the immuneACCESS table is confined to in-frame rearrangements and falls short of the full clone set. An unresolved V gene accounts for under half of the shortfall where checked; the remainder is of unknown origin. The V and J calls and the clone size are those of that table, but D and trimming were determined from the DNA. The sample contains 9,500 to 14,000 clones, 92% of them found a single time. About 13% of the sample is taken by the ten largest.

A note on this clone: Its specific antigen is unknown. The input lacks base qualities; no much larger clone sits a single base away.

This sample's time point label indicates: recipient sample about 28 days before transplant, after cytoreduction. Recipient blood was collected about 28 days before transplant and at days 30, 100 and 180 after transplant. Nuclei Lysis Solution was used to extract genomic DNA from fresh or cryopreserved unfractionated peripheral blood mononuclear cells. The study at large found these results: A decrease in recipient TCR diversity was observed after transplant, and a progressive increase in pathologically expanded clonotypes was seen from day 30 to day 180. Inverse Simpson Index values from donors and from recipients before transplant predicted broader TCR repertoire diversity after transplant. The sample size was limited, and CD4 and CD8 repertoire contributions could not be separated because cells were not sorted. Only a small fraction of recipient repertoires overlapped donor repertoires, with over 95% appearing de novo at the given depth.

The sequencing used peripheral blood mononuclear cells, collected before stem cell transplant. The chain is made from TRBV2 and TRBJ1-1, with a tentative D gene TRBD1 over 6 matching bases. This clonotype was obtained from a woman aged 40 to 50 with acute myeloid leukemia. Some clones in this sample may be carry-over from other donors' samples. The DNA sequence is TGTGCCAGCACCCGGGACACCAACACTGAAGCTTTCTTT. Translated, it gives CASTRDTNTEAFF.